This T cell receptor (beta chain) comes out of a study of T cell responses to AZD1222 COVID-19 vaccine. Clones were sequenced by immunoSEQ multiplex PCR, and TCRdb holds only the in-frame ones, with some missing. The table lists approximately 150,000 clones, approximately 91% of them singletons. General observations from the study: Spike-specific TCR breadth and depth were elevated following two AZD1222 doses. Clonal diversity may have been underestimated in mostly white British donors.

Second doses that came at about 4 or about 12 weeks were put together. This clone occurred once. The antigen is undetermined. This CDR3 has 16 amino acids. The V gene end was trimmed by 0 bases and the J gene end by 4 bases; junction bases not matched to a gene: 4. The V gene's germline CDR1 is LGHDT and CDR2 YNNKEL (reference sequence). This specimen was peripheral blood, taken 28 days after the second AZD1222 dose. The V gene is TRBV3-1 (or the pseudogene TRBV3-2), the J gene TRBJ2-1, with 9 bases matching TRBD2. This receptor was obtained from an adult who received the AZD1222 COVID-19 vaccine. The CDR3 DNA is TGTGCCAGCAGCCAAGATGAGGCGGGAGGGTACAATGAGCAGTTCTTC. Encoded protein: CASSQDEAGGYNEQFF.